Following are 17 T cell receptor beta chains from one sample sequenced in a study of blood T cell repertoires in COVID-19. Sequencing used immunoSEQ multiplex PCR; TCRdb keeps in-frame clones, though not all of them. The sample shows tens of thousands of clones, 85% of them seen only once. The sample comprised peripheral blood. The receptors come from a man aged 45-65 years with acute or convalescent COVID-19.

The chain couples TRBV5-1 to TRBJ2-7, with TRBD2 matching 7 bases. V was pared by 0 bases and J by 4 bases, with 7 bases of the junction left unmatched. Germline CDR1 and CDR2: SGHRS and YFSETQ. This CDR3 is built from 15 residues. The CDR3 reads CASSLAVSGTYEQYF. CDR3 bases: TGCGCCAGCAGCTTGGCCGTGAGCGGGACTTACGAGCAGTACTTC.

CDR3 amino acids: CASSLFRGNTEAFF. The CDR3 nucleotides are TGTGCCAGCAGCTTATTTAGGGGGAACACTGAAGCTTTCTTT. This chain connects TRBV7-2 to TRBJ1-1, with D possibly TRBD1 on 5 matching bases. There are 14 residues in the CDR3. Trimming cost V 2 bases and J 1 base, with 8 bases left between them. CDR1 is SGHTA and CDR2 is FQGNSA in the germline V gene.

This clone has just one count. The rearrangement links TRBV6-4 to TRBJ2-2; TRBD2 is a possible D gene (5 bases). The CDR3 extends over 13 amino acids. The V gene lost 9 bases and the J gene lost 3 bases, with 11 bases spanning the gap. Germline CDR1 and CDR2: MRHNA and SNTAGT. CDR3 residues: CASKDSDTGELFF. The CDR3 DNA reads as TGTGCCAGTAAGGACTCCGACACCGGGGAGCTGTTTTTT.

The genes are TRBV19 and TRBJ2-7; TRBD2 might be the D (5 bases). V was clipped by 2 bases and J by 0 bases, with 17 bases between them. The CDR3 spans 17 residues. The germline gives CDR1 LNHDA, CDR2 SQIVND (reference sequence). CDR3 coding DNA: TGTGCCAGTAGTATAACCAGCGGCTATACAAGCTCCTACGAGCAGTACTTC. Translating it yields CASSITSGYTSSYEQYF.

This clone was seen a single time. V gene TRBV2 combines with J gene TRBJ1-2, with D maybe TRBD1 (5 bases). V lost 4 bases to trimming and J lost 6 bases, with 9 bases between them. The V gene's germline CDR1 is SNHLY and CDR2 FYNNEI. CDR3 length equals 12 residues. Here the CDR3 reads CASSGGANGYTF. For the CDR3, the DNA is TGTGCCAGCAGTGGGGGCGCGAATGGCTACACCTTC.

This rearrangement joins TRBV5-1 to TRBJ1-6, with D perhaps matching TRBD1 (6 bases). CDR1 and CDR2 from the germline V gene are SGHRS and YFSETQ. With 0 bases removed from V and 5 bases from J, the gap between germline ends came to 12 bases. This CDR3 comprises 16 residues. The CDR3 loop is CASSLGGGENNSPLHF. The CDR3 coding sequence is TGCGCCAGCAGCTTGGGTGGGGGCGAAAATAATTCACCCCTCCACTTT.

The chain combines TRBV7-2 with TRBJ2-3, with D perhaps TRBD1 (6 bases). This CDR3 comprises 14 residues. Germline assignment: CDR1 SGHTA and CDR2 FQGNSA. V was pared by 5 bases and J by 2 bases, with 11 bases between. The CDR3 protein is CASSTRQDTDTQYF. CDR3 DNA: TGTGCCAGCAGCACACGACAGGACACAGATACGCAGTATTTT.

The chain employs TRBV18 and TRBJ2-1, with D perhaps TRBD1 (6 bases). The germline V gene has CDR1 KGHSH and CDR2 LQKENI. This CDR3 is built from 15 residues. The V end was cut by 7 bases, the J end by 5 bases, with 18 bases between. The CDR3 region is CASLDQGTIDNEQFF. The CDR3 nucleotides are TGTGCCAGCTTAGACCAGGGGACAATCGACAATGAGCAGTTCTTC. Filled out from reference TRBV18 and TRBJ2-1, the complete variable domain reads NAGVMQNPRHLVRRRGQEARLRCSPMKGHSHVYWYRQLPEEGLKFMVYLQKENIIDESGMPKERFSAEFPKEGPSILRIQQVVRGDSAAYFCASLDQGTIDNEQFFGPGTRLTVL.

The sample holds one count of this clone. The rearrangement joins TRBV11-2 to TRBJ1-3; D is possibly TRBD1 (5 bases). The CDR3 loop spans 16 amino acids. V was shortened by 5 bases and J by 0 bases, with 14 bases between the two germline ends. Germline CDR1 SGHAT, CDR2 FQNNGV. The CDR3 DNA sequence: TGTGCCAGCAGCCCCGGGACTCCTAACTCTGGAAACACCATATATTTT. Amino acids: CASSPGTPNSGNTIYF. Full variable domain (outside the CDR3, taken from reference TRBV11-2 and TRBJ1-3): EAGVAQSPRYKIIEKRQSVAFWCNPISGHATLYWYQQILGQGPKLLIQFQNNGVVDDSQLPKDRFSAERLKGVDSTLKIQPAKLEDSAVYLCASSPGTPNSGNTIYFGEGSWLTVV.

The V gene is TRBV27, the J gene TRBJ1-2; possible D gene TRBD1, 5 bases. Between the trimmed V and J ends, which lost 2 bases and 6 bases, there was a span of 10 bases. The V gene's germline CDR1 is MNHEY and CDR2 SMNVEV (reference sequence). The CDR3 loop spans 13 amino acids. This chain's CDR3 is CASSLNRMDGYTF. CDR3 sequence (DNA): TGTGCCAGCAGTTTAAACAGGATGGATGGCTACACCTTC.

V usage is TRBV3-1 (or the pseudogene TRBV3-2) and J usage is TRBJ2-5, with 11 nucleotides matching TRBD2. Germline CDR1 and CDR2: LGHDT and YNNKEL (reference sequence). The V segment lost 4 bases and the J segment 7 bases; nucleotides outside the gene matches: 11. The CDR3 extends over 16 amino acids. CDR3 DNA sequence: TGTGCCAGCAGCCTCACTAGCGGGGGATTAAGAGTGACCCAGTACTTC. It yields the protein CASSLTSGGLRVTQYF.

The chain links TRBV27 to TRBJ2-7; unclear D gene. The V end lost 8 bases, the J end lost 7 bases, and 30 bases lay between the germline ends. This CDR3 has 17 amino acids. Germline CDR1 MNHEY, CDR2 SMNVEV (reference sequence). The CDR3 coding sequence is TGTGCCAGCCCGGGTGCGGTAAGCGCTGCCTTATTCTGTGAGCAGTACTTC. Protein sequence: CASPGAVSAALFCEQYF.

This clone was counted only a few times. The CDR3 DNA reads TGTGCCAGCAATTGGACAGGCAATTCAAATTCACCCCTCCACTTT. It is translated as CASNWTGNSNSPLHF. This chain joins TRBV3-1 (or the pseudogene TRBV3-2) and TRBJ1-6; 7 bases map to TRBD1. This CDR3 has 15 amino acids. Germline CDR1 reads LGHDT; CDR2 reads YNNKEL (reference sequence). J was trimmed by 7 bases and V by 7 bases; bases with no gene match: 10.

This clone occurred a few times. This chain joins TRBV4-2 and TRBJ1-6, with 7 bases matching TRBD1. Germline CDR1 and CDR2: LGHNA and YNFKEQ. J was trimmed by 9 bases and V by 0 bases; bases with no gene match: 2. There are 14 residues in the CDR3. This CDR3 is CASSQETGSSPLHF. The CDR3 bases are TGTGCCAGCAGCCAAGAGACAGGGAGTTCACCCCTCCACTTT.

This clone turned up a few times. The J gene is TRBJ1-4, the V gene TRBV29-1; 8 bases line up with TRBD1. There are 15 residues in the CDR3. V trimming: 0 bases; J trimming: 4 bases; junction bases outside the gene matches: 4. Germline loops: CDR1 SQVTM, CDR2 ANQGSEA. As DNA, the CDR3 is TGCAGCGTTGAAGATAGGGACAGGAGTAATGAAAAACTGTTTTTT. Its protein is CSVEDRDRSNEKLFF.

This sequence joins TRBV5-8 and TRBJ1-2; perhaps TRBD1 as D (5 bases). V was cut by 0 bases and J by 8 bases, with 8 bases left in between. This CDR3 region has 12 residues. Germline loops: CDR1 SGHTS, CDR2 YDEGEE. The CDR3 loop reads CASSLAKGGYTF. DNA for the CDR3: TGTGCCAGCAGCTTGGCCAAGGGGGGCTACACCTTC. The full variable domain, with the rest looked up from reference TRBV5-8 and TRBJ1-2, is EAGVTQSPTHLIKTRGQQATLRCSPISGHTSVYWYQQALGLGLQFLLWYDEGEERNRGNFPPRFSGRQFPNYSSELNVNALELEDSALYLCASSLAKGGYTFGSGTRLTVV.

The rearrangement joins TRBV3-1 (or the pseudogene TRBV3-2) to TRBJ2-6; perhaps TRBD1 as D (5 bases). The germline CDR1 and CDR2 sequences are LGHDT and YNNKEL (reference sequence). The CDR3 contains 17 residues. V was trimmed by 5 bases and J by 0 bases, leaving 14 bases between them. The CDR3, as DNA: TGTGCCAGCAGCGGCGGCAGGGTTACCTCTGGGGCCAACGTCCTGACTTTC. Amino acids: CASSGGRVTSGANVLTF.